This TCR beta chain was observed in a study of cytomegalovirus exposure and HLA in healthy donors. General study results and limits: In vitro data verified a few CMV-associated chains as specific for CMV antigens. The authors considered a cluster of highly shared sequence variants likely to be a sequencing artifact.

To note about this clone: Its antigen is unknown.

PCR involved 60 Vbeta and 13 Jbeta primers. Libraries were prepared by immunoSEQ multiplex PCR; TCRdb keeps only in-frame clonotypes and omits some of them. The data contain 200,000 to 250,000 clones, roughly 89% of them seen just once; the ten biggest clones take up approximately 1%. The germline V and J ends were trimmed by 6 bases and 0 bases, with 15 bases remaining between them. This CDR3 region has 16 residues. Germline V gene sequence: CDR1 SGHTA, CDR2 FQGNSA. V usage is TRBV7-2 and J usage is TRBJ1-3; tentative D call: TRBD1 (6 bases). This clonotype was obtained from a woman aged 18-29 years in good health and CMV-seronegative. Material for sequencing was PBMCs. CDR3 sequence reads: CASRLSTGLSGNTIYF. Written as DNA, the CDR3 is TGTGCCAGCAGATTGAGCACAGGGCTCTCTGGAAACACCATATATTTT.